This T cell receptor beta chain was found in a study of OX40 agonist ivuxolimab in advanced cancers. Looking at the study overall: Recorded diagnoses for dose-escalation patients were hepatocellular carcinoma, melanoma, renal cell or head and neck cancer. Study observations and caveats: Within 6 weeks, CD4+ and CD8+ blood T cells expanded clonally at 0.1 to 3.0 mg/kg.

TCRdb's copy holds only in-frame clones and misses some; the assay was immunoSEQ multiplex PCR. The sample lists 80,000 to 100,000 clones, 85% to 95% seen once, with over 2% in the top ten. Notes on this clone: The antigen is not known.

Trimming removed 5 bases at V and 5 bases at J, with 21 bases between. The CDR3 length is 16 residues. Germline CDR1 is MDHEN and CDR2 is SYDVKM. The receptor comes from an adult with an advanced solid tumor such as melanoma, head and neck, liver or kidney cancer. This chain uses TRBV28 with TRBJ1-2, with D unresolved. The sample was CD4+ or CD8+ T cells sorted from blood, taken in a trial of the OX40 agonist ivuxolimab. The CDR3 sequence is CASSPPPTDGKYGYTF. The CDR3 DNA sequence: TGTGCCAGCAGTCCCCCTCCAACGGACGGAAAGTATGGCTACACCTTC.